This T cell receptor beta chain was identified during a study of shared clonotypes between healthy human individuals. Study-wide results and limits: Several donors held about 5% of naive CD4 clonotypes in common. Only blood was sampled; tissue repertoires likely differ.

Positively selected for CCR7, the CD45RO-negative cells used as naive CD8 cells excluded terminally differentiated effector memory CD45RA+ cells. TCRdb's copy holds only in-frame clones and misses some; the assay was immunoSEQ multiplex PCR. This repertoire shows 2 million to 2.5 million clones, 85% to 95% found once; its top ten account for 1.1%. This clone was seen many times. The target antigen is unknown. V was pared by 2 bases and J by 4 bases, with 4 bases of the junction left unmatched. The length of the CDR3 is 16 residues. The germline gives CDR1 MNHEY, CDR2 SMNVEV (reference sequence). Input material: naive CD8+ T cells sorted from blood. This chain joins TRBV27 and TRBJ2-1; 11 positions agree with TRBD2. This TCR came from a man aged 18 to 29 in good health. The CDR3 sequence is CASSLAGTSGYNEQFF. Here the CDR3 DNA reads TGTGCCAGCAGTTTAGCCGGGACTAGCGGATACAATGAGCAGTTCTTC.